This T cell receptor beta chain appears in the sequencing data of a study of blood T cell repertoires in COVID-19. TCRdb keeps only in-frame clones here, not all; method: immunoSEQ multiplex PCR. The table shows about 88,000 clones, with about 88% occurring only once. Sequencing was performed on peripheral blood. The receptor was isolated from a woman older than 75 with acute or convalescent COVID-19.

CDR3 protein: CASRQITIYNEQFF. CDR3 DNA sequence: TGTGCCAGCAGACAAATAACGATCTACAATGAGCAGTTCTTC. V gene TRBV6-6 combines with J gene TRBJ2-1; D gene ambiguous. V lost 6 bases to trimming and J lost 3 bases, with 12 bases between them. CDR1 is MNHNY, CDR2 SVGAGI, per germline (reference sequence). This CDR3 has 14 amino acids.